These 7 T cell receptor beta chains were sequenced from one sample in a study of T cells in Graves' hyperthyroidism and ophthalmopathy (dated by TCRdb to between 2017 and 2020). The receptor library was made with multiplex PCR. Sequenced on an Illumina HiSeq 2000. TCR beta CDR3 regions were amplified from RNA transcripts. The TCR CDR3 was subjected to a first round of RT-PCR using the HTBI primer set and the Qiagen OneStep RT-PCR kit. TCRdb trimmed public reads at Q25 via fastp, called clones via MiXCR and kept in-frame beta chains. Identical CDR3 protein sequences are pooled into one entry, listed with their most common genes and DNA. This sample comprises some 500,000 distinct CDR3 sequences, over 13% of them detected only once. The top ten clones comprise roughly 17% of the sample. The sample taken for sequencing was blood. These receptors were collected from a woman younger than 30 with Graves' hyperthyroidism.

The chain employs TRBV20-1 and TRBJ2-1; 7 positions match TRBD2. CDR1 is DFQATT, CDR2 SNEGSKA, per germline (reference sequence). Losses at the gene ends were 6 bases for V and 10 bases for J; bases not matched to a gene: 18. The CDR3 has 15 amino acids. The CDR3 DNA reads TGCAGTGCCGGGGGGATGGGGCTAGCGGTAACCGAGCAGTTCTTC. Protein: CSAGGMGLAVTEQFF.

This clonotype was found a few times. The genes are TRBV19 and TRBJ2-7; 7 nucleotides agree with TRBD2. The V gene end was trimmed by 3 bases and the J gene end by 6 bases; junction bases not matched to a gene: 5. This CDR3 is built from 13 residues. In germline, CDR1 is LNHDA, CDR2 SQIVND (reference sequence). Here the CDR3 DNA reads TGTGCCAGTAGTATGGCTAGCGGAGTCGAGCAGTACTTC. This sequence encodes CASSMASGVEQYF.

This clonotype came up many times. The rearrangement links TRBV12-3 or TRBV12-4 to TRBJ2-1; D is undetermined. The length of the CDR3 is 12 residues. V was trimmed by 5 bases and J by 7 bases, leaving 9 bases between them. CDR3 region: CASSTNSNEQFF. DNA of the CDR3: TGTGCCAGCAGTACCAACAGTAATGAGCAGTTCTTC.

This chain links TRBV12-5 with TRBJ1-3; 7 bases align to TRBD1. This CDR3 is built from 15 residues. With V trimmed by 6 bases and J by 7 bases, 12 bases remained unmatched. Germline loops: CDR1 LGHNT, CDR2 FRNRAP. CDR3 bases: TGTGCTAGTGGGGGGTGGTCAAGGGACAGTAACACCATATATTTT. Its protein is CASGGWSRDSNTIYF.

This clonotype was found a few times. The chain is built from TRBV7-9 and TRBJ2-6, with D possibly matching TRBD1 (5 bases). This CDR3 is 17 amino acids long. CDR1 is SEHNR, CDR2 FQNEAQ, per germline (reference sequence). V gave up 2 bases and J gave up 3 bases, with 14 bases separating them. The CDR3 sequence is CASSLRTGSVGANVLTF. The CDR3 coding sequence is TGTGCCAGCAGCTTACGTACAGGTTCGGTTGGGGCCAACGTCCTGACTTTC.

In this sample, this clonotype turned up many times. The chain combines TRBV6-1 with TRBJ1-1; D is possibly TRBD1 (5 bases). Deletions cut 1 base from V and 7 bases from J, with 7 bases between. The CDR3 is 12 amino acids. In germline, CDR1 is MNHNS, CDR2 SASEGT. The CDR3 nucleotides read TGTGCCAGCAGTGAAGGGGGGGATGAAGCTTTCTTT. The encoded protein is CASSEGGDEAFF.

This clonotype was seen a handful of times. This chain links TRBV20-1 with TRBJ2-7; D possibly corresponds to TRBD1 (5 bases). V lost 3 bases and J 2 bases, leaving 11 bases between the germline ends. Germline values: CDR1 DFQATT, CDR2 SNEGSKA (reference sequence). The CDR3 totals 13 residues. The CDR3 loop is CSASDSTPYEQYF. The CDR3 DNA sequence: TGCAGTGCTAGCGACAGCACGCCCTACGAGCAGTACTTC.